The present T cell receptor beta chain was sequenced within a study of identical twins. General observations from the study: Modelling underestimated the level of out-of-frame TCR alpha sharing observed in monozygotic twins.

TCRdb recomputed calls from the 5' RACE reads with MiXCR, one row per CDR3 protein. The data hold approximately 620,000 distinct CDR3 sequences, with 8.6% observed a single time. About this clonotype: Its target is not known.

Germline V CDR1 and CDR2: SGHRS, YFSETQ. The CDR3 sequence is 14 residues long. Trimming left V 3 bases short and J 2 bases short, with 10 bases between. This sample also belongs to another study, concerning yellow fever vaccine responses in identical twins.

The source material was PBMCs. The V call is TRBV5-1, the J call TRBJ2-3, with D maybe TRBD2 (5 bases). This receptor was identified in a young woman in good health. The CDR3 sequence: CASSSPRDTDTQYF. In DNA form, the CDR3 reads TGCGCCAGCAGCTCGCCCCGGGACACAGATACGCAGTATTTT.